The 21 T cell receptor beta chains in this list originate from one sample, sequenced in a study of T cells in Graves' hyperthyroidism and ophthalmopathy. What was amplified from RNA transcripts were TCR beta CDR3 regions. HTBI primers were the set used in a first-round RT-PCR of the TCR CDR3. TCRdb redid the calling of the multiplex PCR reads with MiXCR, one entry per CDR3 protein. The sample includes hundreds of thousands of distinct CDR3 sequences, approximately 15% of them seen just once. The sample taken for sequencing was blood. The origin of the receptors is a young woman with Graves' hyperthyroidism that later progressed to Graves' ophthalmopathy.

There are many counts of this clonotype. CDR3 residues: CSAGIAGYTDTQYF. In DNA, the CDR3 is TGCAGTGCCGGAATAGCGGGTTACACAGATACGCAGTATTTT. The chain is built from TRBV20-1 and TRBJ2-3, with 7 bases fitting TRBD2. V lost 6 bases to trimming and J lost 2 bases; unmatched junction nucleotides: 8. The CDR3 contains 14 residues. The germline CDR1 and CDR2 sequences are DFQATT and SNEGSKA (reference sequence).

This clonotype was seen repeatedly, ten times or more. Written as DNA, the CDR3 is TGTGCCAGCAGCCAGGTGGGACTAGCGGGAGAGGAGACCCAGTACTTC. Translated, it gives CASSQVGLAGEETQYF. The chain joins TRBV3-1 to TRBJ2-5; TRBD2 aligns across 14 bases. The CDR3 length is 16 residues. Germline lookup yields CDR1 LGHDT and CDR2 YNNKEL (reference sequence). V shed 3 bases, J shed 5 bases, and the junction held 5 bases outside the gene matches.

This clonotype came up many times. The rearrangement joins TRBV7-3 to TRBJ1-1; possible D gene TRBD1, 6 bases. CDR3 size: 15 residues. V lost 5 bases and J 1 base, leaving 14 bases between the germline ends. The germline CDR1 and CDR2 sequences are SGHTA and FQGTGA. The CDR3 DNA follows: TGTGCCAGCAGCCTCATCCTGGGACAGAACACTGAAGCTTTCTTT. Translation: CASSLILGQNTEAFF.

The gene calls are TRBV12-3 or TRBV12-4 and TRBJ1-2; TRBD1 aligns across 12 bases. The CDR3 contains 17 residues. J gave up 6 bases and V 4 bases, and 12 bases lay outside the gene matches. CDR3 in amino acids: CASSSTPGQGAFHGYTF. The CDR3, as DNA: TGTGCCAGCAGTTCTACTCCGGGACAGGGGGCGTTTCATGGCTACACCTTC.

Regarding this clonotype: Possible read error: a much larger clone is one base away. The CDR3 sequence is CASSASGTGFRAYEQHF. In DNA, the CDR3 is TGTGCCAGCAGTGCCTCCGGGACAGGGTTCCGGGCCTACGAGCAGCACTTC. The V gene is TRBV6-1, the J gene TRBJ2-7; 9 positions match TRBD1. CDR1 is MNHNS and CDR2 is SASEGT in the germline V gene. CDR3 size: 17 residues.

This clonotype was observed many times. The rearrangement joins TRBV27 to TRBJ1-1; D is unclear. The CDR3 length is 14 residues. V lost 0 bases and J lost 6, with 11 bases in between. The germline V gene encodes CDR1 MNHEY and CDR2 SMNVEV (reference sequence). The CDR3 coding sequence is TGTGCCAGCAGTTTATCGGGGAATTGGGCTGAAGCTTTCTTT. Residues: CASSLSGNWAEAFF.

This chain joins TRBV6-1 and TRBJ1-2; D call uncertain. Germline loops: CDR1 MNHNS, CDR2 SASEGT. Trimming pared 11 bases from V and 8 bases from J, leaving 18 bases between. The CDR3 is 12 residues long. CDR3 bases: TGTGCCGGGTGGCCCTCGGTGGAAGGCTACACCTTC. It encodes CAGWPSVEGYTF.

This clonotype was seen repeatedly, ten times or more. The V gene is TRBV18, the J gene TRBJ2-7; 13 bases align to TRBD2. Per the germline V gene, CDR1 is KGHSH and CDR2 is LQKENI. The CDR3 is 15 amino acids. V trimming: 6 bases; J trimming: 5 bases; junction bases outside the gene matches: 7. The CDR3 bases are TGTGCCAGCTCGGCACTAGCGGGAGGGAGCCACGAGCAGTACTTC. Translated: CASSALAGGSHEQYF. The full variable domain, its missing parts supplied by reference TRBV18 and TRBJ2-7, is NAGVMQNPRHLVRRRGQEARLRCSPMKGHSHVYWYRQLPEEGLKFMVYLQKENIIDESGMPKERFSAEFPKEGPSILRIQQVVRGDSAAYFCASSALAGGSHEQYFGPGTRLTVT.

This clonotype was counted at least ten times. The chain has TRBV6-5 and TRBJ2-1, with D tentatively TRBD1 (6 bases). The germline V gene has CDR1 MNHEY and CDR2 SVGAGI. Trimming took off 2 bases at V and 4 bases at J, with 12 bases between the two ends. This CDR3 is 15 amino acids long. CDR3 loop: CASSYPGTPYNEQFF. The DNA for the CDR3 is TGTGCCAGCAGTTACCCCGGGACACCGTACAATGAGCAGTTCTTC.

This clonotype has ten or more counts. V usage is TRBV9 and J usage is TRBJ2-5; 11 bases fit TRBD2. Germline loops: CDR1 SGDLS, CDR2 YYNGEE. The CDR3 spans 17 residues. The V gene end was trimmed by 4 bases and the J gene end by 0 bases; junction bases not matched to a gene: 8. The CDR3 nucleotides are TGTGCCAGCAGCTCGGGACTAGCGGAGATCTACCAAGAGACCCAGTACTTC. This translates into CASSSGLAEIYQETQYF.

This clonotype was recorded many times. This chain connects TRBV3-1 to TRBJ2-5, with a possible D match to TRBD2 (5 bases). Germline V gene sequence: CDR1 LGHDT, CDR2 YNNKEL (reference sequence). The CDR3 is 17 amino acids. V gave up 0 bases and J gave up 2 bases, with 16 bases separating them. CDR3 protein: CASSQDTGLGYQETQYF. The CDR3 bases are TGTGCCAGCAGCCAAGATACGGGGTTAGGGTATCAAGAGACCCAGTACTTC.

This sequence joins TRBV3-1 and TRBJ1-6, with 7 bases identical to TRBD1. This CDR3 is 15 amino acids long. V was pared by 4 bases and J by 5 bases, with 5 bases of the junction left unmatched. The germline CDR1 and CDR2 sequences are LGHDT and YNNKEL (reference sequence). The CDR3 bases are TGTGCCAGCAGCCCACGGGACAGAAATAATTCACCCCTCCACTTT. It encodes CASSPRDRNNSPLHF.

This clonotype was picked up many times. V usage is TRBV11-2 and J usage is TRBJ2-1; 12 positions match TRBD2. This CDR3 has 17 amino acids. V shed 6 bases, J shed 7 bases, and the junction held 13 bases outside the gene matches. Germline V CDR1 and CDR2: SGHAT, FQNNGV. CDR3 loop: CASSQGGGLAGLNEQFF. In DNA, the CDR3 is TGTGCCAGCAGTCAAGGGGGCGGACTAGCGGGATTAAATGAGCAGTTCTTC.

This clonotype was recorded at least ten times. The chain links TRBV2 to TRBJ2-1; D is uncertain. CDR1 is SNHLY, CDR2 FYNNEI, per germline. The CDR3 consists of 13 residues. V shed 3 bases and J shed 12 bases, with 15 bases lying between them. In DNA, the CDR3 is TGTGCCAGCAGTGATACCCCTAGACGGCGGCAGTTCTTC. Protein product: CASSDTPRRRQFF.

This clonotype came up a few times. The CDR3 region has the DNA TGTGCCGGATCCTGGACCGATCCCTACGAGCAGTACTTC. Translation gives CAGSWTDPYEQYF. This rearrangement joins TRBV6-1 to TRBJ2-7; D gene ambiguous. Germline-derived CDR1 and CDR2 are MNHNS and SASEGT. V was trimmed by 11 bases and J by 2 bases, leaving 16 bases between them. The CDR3 is made up of 13 amino acids.

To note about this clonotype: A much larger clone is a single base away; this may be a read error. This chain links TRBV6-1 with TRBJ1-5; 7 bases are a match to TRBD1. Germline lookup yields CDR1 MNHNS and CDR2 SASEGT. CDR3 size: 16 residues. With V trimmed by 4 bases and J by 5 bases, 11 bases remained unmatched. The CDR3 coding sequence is TGTGCCAGCAGTGGAGATCCGGGACAGCCTTATCAGCCCCAGCATTTT. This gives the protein CASSGDPGQPYQPQHF.

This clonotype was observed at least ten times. The CDR3 region is CATSRDGITYEQYF. The CDR3 DNA reads TGTGCCACCAGCAGAGATGGAATAACATACGAGCAGTACTTC. The chain carries TRBV15 and TRBJ2-7, with D uncertain. The germline V and J ends were trimmed by 0 bases and 4 bases, with 10 bases remaining between them. Germline loops: CDR1 LNHNV, CDR2 YYDKDF (reference sequence). This CDR3 has 14 amino acids.

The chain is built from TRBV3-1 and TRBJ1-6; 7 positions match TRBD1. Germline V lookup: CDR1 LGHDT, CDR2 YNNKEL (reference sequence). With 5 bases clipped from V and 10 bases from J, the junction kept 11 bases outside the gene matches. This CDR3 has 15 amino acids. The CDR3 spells CASSGPDRVGSPLHF. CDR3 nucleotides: TGTGCCAGCAGCGGGCCTGACAGGGTAGGATCACCCCTCCACTTT. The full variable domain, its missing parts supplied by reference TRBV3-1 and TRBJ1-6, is DTAVSQTPKYLVTQMGNDKSIKCEQNLGHDTMYWYKQDSKKFLKIMFSYNNKELIINETVPNRFSPKSPDKAHLNLHINSLELGDSAVYFCASSGPDRVGSPLHFGNGTRLTVT.

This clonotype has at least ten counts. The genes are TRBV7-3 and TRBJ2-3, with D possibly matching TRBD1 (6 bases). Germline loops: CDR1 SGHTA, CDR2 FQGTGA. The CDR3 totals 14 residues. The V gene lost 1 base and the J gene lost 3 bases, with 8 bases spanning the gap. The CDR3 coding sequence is TGTGCCAGCAGCTTAAAGGGACAAACAGATACGCAGTATTTT. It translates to CASSLKGQTDTQYF.

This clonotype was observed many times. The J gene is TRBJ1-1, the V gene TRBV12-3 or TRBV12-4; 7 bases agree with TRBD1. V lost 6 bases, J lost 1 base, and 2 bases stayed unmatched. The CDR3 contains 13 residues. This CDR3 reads CASSDRANTEAFF. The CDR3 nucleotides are TGTGCCAGCAGCGACAGGGCGAACACTGAAGCTTTCTTT.

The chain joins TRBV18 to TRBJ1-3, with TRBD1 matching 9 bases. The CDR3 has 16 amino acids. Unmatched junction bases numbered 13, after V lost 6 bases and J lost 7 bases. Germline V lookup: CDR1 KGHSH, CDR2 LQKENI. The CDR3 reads CASSSGQGGFGNTIYF. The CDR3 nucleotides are TGTGCCAGCTCCTCGGGACAGGGAGGATTCGGGAACACCATATATTTT.